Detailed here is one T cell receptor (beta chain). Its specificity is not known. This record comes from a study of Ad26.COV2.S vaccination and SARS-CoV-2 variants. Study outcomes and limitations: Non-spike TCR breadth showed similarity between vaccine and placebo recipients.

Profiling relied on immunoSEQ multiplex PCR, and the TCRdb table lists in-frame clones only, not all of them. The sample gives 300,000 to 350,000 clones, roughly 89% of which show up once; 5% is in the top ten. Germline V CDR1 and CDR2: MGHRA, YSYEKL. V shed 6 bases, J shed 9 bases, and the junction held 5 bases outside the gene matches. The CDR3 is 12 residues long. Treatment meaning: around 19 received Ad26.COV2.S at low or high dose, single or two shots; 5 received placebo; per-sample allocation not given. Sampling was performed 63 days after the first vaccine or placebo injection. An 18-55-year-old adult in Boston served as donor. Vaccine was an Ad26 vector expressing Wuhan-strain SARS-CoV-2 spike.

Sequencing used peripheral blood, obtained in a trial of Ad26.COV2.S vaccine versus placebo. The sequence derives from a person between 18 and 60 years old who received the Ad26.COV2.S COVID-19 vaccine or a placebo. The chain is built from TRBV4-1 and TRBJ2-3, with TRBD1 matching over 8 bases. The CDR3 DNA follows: TGCGCCAGCAGGGGGGACAGGTGGACGCAGTATTTT. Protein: CASRGDRWTQYF.